This paragraph covers one T cell receptor beta chain sequence. What this receptor recognizes is not known. Base quality data are lacking; no much larger clone is found one base away. Each donor gave one peripheral blood draw, about 110 mL on average, collected into heparinised tubes. Using a panel that included CD45RO, CCR7, CD25, CD127, CD95 and CD27, naive, central memory, regulatory and stem cell-like memory CD4+ T cells were sorted on a BD FACSAria II. Purity was above 95% for every sorted population. Right away, PBMCs were isolated by Lymphoprep density gradient centrifugation and were stained directly, with no culture step. So that batch effects would be minimized, each experiment stained and sorted samples in pairs, pairing one healthy donor with one patient. The sample comes from a study of beta chain features in type 1 diabetes (dated by TCRdb to the late 2010s). About the investigation overall: Mean age, gender distribution, total cell number and subset yield did not differ between patients and healthy donors. Whereas all 30 or so donors provided naive and central memory subsets, regulatory and stem cell-like memory subsets were isolated from just 8 patients and about 8 healthy donors. The study compared the TCRB repertoires of sorted circulating CD4+ T cell subsets in recently diagnosed type 1 diabetes patients with those in matched healthy donors. A total of approximately 99,000,000 sorted cells were examined across all samples, and RNA yield correlated strongly with the number of cells per subset. Beyond this particular receptor, the publication reports: Only small numbers of individuals were included in the HLA sub-analyses, which left unresolved whether HLA type had any influence on TCRB rearrangement. Fewer insertions and more nucleotide deletions at VDJ recombination sites were observed in patients with type 1 diabetes, implying thymic rearrangement abnormalities. Sequencing cDNA rather than genomic DNA could over-represent highly expressing activated cells, although activation and CD3 levels did not differ between groups. Shorter templates might be favored by PCR, yet because patient and control samples were amplified and corrected together, any such skew would affect both groups equally. Naive, central memory and regulatory TCRB repertoires appeared more similar among patients than among healthy donors. A moderate but significant shortening of TCRB CDR3 length was observed in type 1 diabetes patients in all four CD4+ subsets.

The entire amount of isolated RNA was reverse transcribed using the High Capacity cDNA Reverse Transcription Kit, so the sequenced TCRB transcripts were expressed ones. Deep immunoSEQ sequencing was performed on naive, central memory and regulatory T cell samples, with an average of approximately 4 million total reads per sample. After sorted cells were lysed in RLT buffer, RNA was extracted with DNase-treated RNeasy Micro or Mini kits, with the choice depending on cell number. Each cell subset was processed separately to prevent cross-contamination, with patient and healthy donor samples processed together. The immunoSEQ multiplex PCR was used to amplify TCRB sequences from cDNA, yielding 87-bp fragments that span the CDR3 region. Amplicons were sequenced on the Illumina HiSeq platform. The authors processed their data as follows. Synthetic template baselines were used to correct PCR bias computationally, reads within Hamming distance 2 were collapsed, and singletons that could not be merged were discarded. By aligning reads against IMGT, V, D and J genes, CDR3 length, and insertions or deletions at six rearrangement sites were assigned. Within each subset, clonotype counts were normalized to sorted cell number, after which true diversity and Gini coefficients were computed with the tcR R package. The overlap coefficient, calculated on TCRB nucleotide sequences, was used to quantify repertoire sharing. TCRdb provides this immuneACCESS table in a form limited to in-frame rearrangements. Some clones are lacking; in checked studies, under half of them reflect an unresolved V gene, and why the rest are absent is not known. V and J calls plus clone size are reproduced from that table; the DNA served to infer D and trimming. This sample has 250,000 or so clones in its table, and 25% to 35% of those were observed once. Approximately 4% of the sample is held by the ten biggest clonotypes.

A distance of 16 bases separates the germline ends of V and J, which lose 4 bases and 7 bases respectively. Its CDR3 holds 14 amino acids, cysteine through phenylalanine. Only the CDR3 portion is preserved as DNA: 42 bases, with reading frame beginning at the first base. Via the germline V gene (reference sequence), CDR1 is SEHNR and CDR2 FQNEAQ. The sequence joins TRBV7-9 to TRBJ2-5; the D gene cannot be resolved reliably. Sequencing was done on a sample of central memory CD4+ T cells from blood. The sequence was obtained from a man aged 30 to 39 in good health. The sequenced DNA: TGTGCCAGCAGCTCCGCAGGTCTCTACGGGACCCAGTACTTC. This translates into CASSSAGLYGTQYF.